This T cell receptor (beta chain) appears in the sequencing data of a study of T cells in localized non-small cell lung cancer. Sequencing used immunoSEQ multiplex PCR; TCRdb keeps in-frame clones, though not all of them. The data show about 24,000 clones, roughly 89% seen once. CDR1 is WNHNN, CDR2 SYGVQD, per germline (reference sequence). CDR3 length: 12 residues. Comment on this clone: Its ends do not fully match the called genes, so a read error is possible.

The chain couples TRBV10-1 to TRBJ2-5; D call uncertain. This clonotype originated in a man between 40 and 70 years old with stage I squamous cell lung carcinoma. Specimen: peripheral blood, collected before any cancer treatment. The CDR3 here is CASSESWSLADF. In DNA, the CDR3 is TGCGCCAGCAGTGAGTCGTGGAGCTTGGCGGACTTC.